The 17 T cell receptor beta chains below come from one sample, sequenced in a study of T-cell memory formation after mild COVID-19 (dated by TCRdb to about 2021). Receptor amplification or capture employed 5' RACE. The instrument was an Illumina NovaSeq 6000. TCRdb redid the processing of the public reads, applying fastp at Q25 and MiXCR, and retained in-frame beta chains. Each entry is one CDR3 protein sequence, shown with its most common DNA and genes. Here the sample has 170,000 or so distinct CDR3 sequences; about 28% occur a single time. The ten largest clones add up to around 12% of the sample. The sample comprised PBMCs or a T cell subset sorted from them (not recorded which). The receptor set was obtained from an adult woman who had mild COVID-19 (a few samples of this study predate the infection). The sample titles of this study are shuffled in the database, so cell type and time point are left out; the donor was told from shared clones.

This clonotype came up a few times. The chain couples TRBV4-2 to TRBJ2-7, with TRBD2 matching over 12 bases. Germline CDR1 is LGHNA and CDR2 is YNFKEQ. J lost 5 bases, V lost 4 bases, and 6 bases had no gene match. This CDR3 region has 15 residues. The CDR3 nucleotides are TGTGCCAGCAGCCCCACTAGCGGGGGGCGCAACGAGCAGTACTTC. It specifies CASSPTSGGRNEQYF.

The V call is TRBV5-5, the J call TRBJ2-5; D call uncertain. This CDR3 region has 14 residues. Germline V gene sequence: CDR1 SGHKS, CDR2 YYEKEE (reference sequence). V was trimmed by 4 bases and J by 3 bases, leaving 13 bases between them. The CDR3 loop is CASSRRGDKETQYF. In nucleotides, the CDR3 is TGTGCCAGCAGCCGGCGAGGTGATAAAGAGACCCAGTACTTC. The full variable domain, rest sourced from reference TRBV5-5 and TRBJ2-5, is DAGVTQSPTHLIKTRGQQVTLRCSPISGHKSVSWYQQVLGQGPQFIFQYYEKEERGRGNFPDRFSARQFPNYSSELNVNALLLGDSALYLCASSRRGDKETQYFGPGTRLLVL.

A few counts support this clonotype. The genes are TRBV20-1 and TRBJ1-5; D ambiguous. CDR1 is DFQATT and CDR2 is SNEGSKA in the germline V gene (reference sequence). The ends were cut back, 0 bases at V and 3 bases at J, with 12 bases in the middle. The CDR3 consists of 15 residues. The CDR3 sequence is CSARDISGPNQPQHF. The CDR3 bases are TGCAGTGCTAGAGATATTTCTGGGCCCAATCAGCCCCAGCATTTT.

This clonotype was counted only a few times. The chain recombines TRBV5-1 with TRBJ2-1; 8 bases line up with TRBD2. The CDR3 consists of 18 residues. V shed 6 bases and J 0 bases; nucleotides not matched to a gene: 14. Germline-derived CDR1 and CDR2 are SGHRS and YFSETQ. The CDR3 DNA follows: TGCGCCAGCACCCCCGGGAGGGGGACGGCTAACTCCTACAATGAGCAGTTCTTC. It encodes CASTPGRGTANSYNEQFF. Looking up the rest from reference TRBV5-1 and TRBJ2-1 gives the full variable domain: KAGVTQTPRYLIKTRGQQVTLSCSPISGHRSVSWYQQTPGQGLQFLFEYFSETQRNKGNFPGRFSGRQFSNSRSEMNVSTLELGDSALYLCASTPGRGTANSYNEQFFGPGTRLTVL.

A few counts support this clonotype. The chain has TRBV18 and TRBJ2-5; 7 nucleotides align to TRBD1. Per the germline V gene, CDR1 is KGHSH and CDR2 is LQKENI. V shed 2 bases, J shed 7 bases, and the junction held 10 bases outside the gene matches. CDR3 length: 15 residues. The CDR3 DNA reads TGTGCCAGCTCACCAGATCTACAGGGGCGGGCGACCCAGTACTTC. Translated: CASSPDLQGRATQYF.

This clonotype was counted a few times. The chain combines TRBV7-2 with TRBJ2-1; D may match TRBD1 or TRBD2 (6 bases each). Trimming cost V 7 bases and J 3 bases, with 16 bases left between them. Germline values: CDR1 SGHTA, CDR2 FQGNSA. The CDR3 spans 15 residues. The CDR3 region is CASTHLGGGYNEQFF. CDR3 sequence (DNA): TGTGCCAGCACCCACCTAGGGGGAGGCTACAATGAGCAGTTCTTC.

This chain uses TRBV10-3 with TRBJ1-5; no clear D gene. V lost 7 bases and J lost 3, with 10 bases in between. Germline CDR1 ENHRY, CDR2 SYGVKD. CDR3 length: 13 amino acids. CDR3 nucleotides: TGTGCCATCACGGGAGGTATCAATCAGCCCCAGCATTTT. Its translation: CAITGGINQPQHF.

V is TRBV5-4 and J is TRBJ1-1; TRBD1 matches 10 bases. CDR1 SGHNT and CDR2 YYREEE come from the germline V gene (reference sequence). The CDR3 spans 17 residues. J lost 1 base, V lost 3 bases, and 9 bases had no gene match. The CDR3 here is CASSSPGQGPQNTEAFF. For the CDR3, the DNA is TGTGCCAGCAGCTCCCCGGGACAGGGGCCCCAGAACACTGAAGCTTTCTTT.

The chain recombines TRBV14 with TRBJ2-5; D is uncertain. Germline values: CDR1 SGHDN, CDR2 FVKESK. The V end lost 1 base, the J end lost 7 bases, and 10 bases lay between the germline ends. The CDR3 consists of 13 residues. CDR3 bases: TGTGCCAGCAGCCAAGGACGCATTGGGACCCAGTACTTC. Translated: CASSQGRIGTQYF.

This clonotype has at least ten counts. V usage is TRBV20-1 and J usage is TRBJ1-5, with D possibly matching TRBD1 (6 bases). Germline CDR1 is DFQATT and CDR2 is SNEGSKA (reference sequence). CDR3 length: 15 residues. The germline V and J ends were trimmed by 5 bases and 6 bases, with 20 bases remaining between them. The CDR3 sequence is CSAPLQGHSGQPQHF. Here the CDR3 DNA reads TGCAGTGCTCCCTTACAGGGACATTCCGGTCAGCCCCAGCATTTT.

This clonotype was observed a few times. V is TRBV7-8 and J is TRBJ2-7; D not resolved. The V and J ends lost 6 bases and 6 bases respectively, with 15 bases between them. The germline V gene has CDR1 SGHVS and CDR2 FQNEAQ. The CDR3 length is 13 residues. The CDR3 protein is CASRPEQFGEQYF. The CDR3 DNA reads as TGTGCCAGCAGACCCGAGCAATTCGGCGAGCAGTACTTC.

This clonotype was observed a few times. The chain employs TRBV30 and TRBJ2-7, with TRBD2 matching 11 bases. CDR1 and CDR2 (germline): GTSNPN, SVGIG (reference sequence). V lost 1 base to trimming and J lost 3 bases; unmatched junction nucleotides: 5. This CDR3 spans 15 amino acids. The CDR3 protein is CAWSASGTSGYEQYF. CDR3 coding DNA: TGTGCCTGGAGTGCCTCCGGGACTAGCGGCTACGAGCAGTACTTC.

The chain uses TRBV5-8 and TRBJ1-1; D ambiguous. This CDR3 contains 12 residues. The ends were cut back, 4 bases at V and 8 bases at J, with 12 bases in the middle. Per the germline V gene, CDR1 is SGHTS and CDR2 is YDEGEE. CDR3 coding DNA: TGTGCCAGCAGCCATTACGGCGAGGAAGCTTTCTTT. This sequence encodes CASSHYGEEAFF.

The chain carries TRBV6-1 and TRBJ2-7, with TRBD1 matching over 8 bases. This CDR3 is built from 15 residues. The V gene's germline CDR1 is MNHNS and CDR2 SASEGT. Trimming at V came to 6 bases and at J to 5 bases, leaving 12 bases not matched to a gene. The chain's CDR3 is CASSSPDRVFDEQYF. The CDR3 DNA reads as TGTGCCAGCAGCTCACCGGACAGGGTATTTGACGAGCAGTACTTC.

The V call is TRBV29-1, the J call TRBJ2-1; 9 bases are a match to TRBD2. Germline CDR1 reads SQVTM; CDR2 reads ANQGSEA. The CDR3 extends over 15 amino acids. Trimming at V came to 3 bases and at J to 4 bases, leaving 7 bases not matched to a gene. CDR3 DNA sequence: TGCAGCGTTGAGGTAGCGGGAGATGCGTACAATGAGCAGTTCTTC. As protein: CSVEVAGDAYNEQFF.

The chain links TRBV6-1 to TRBJ1-5; 7 nucleotides match TRBD1. Trimming took 6 bases from V and 4 from J; bases not matched to a gene: 9. The CDR3 runs to 15 residues. Germline CDR1 is MNHNS and CDR2 is SASEGT. The CDR3 nucleotides are TGTGCCAGCAGCCCCGGGACAGCGCGGAATCAGCCCCAGCATTTT. The encoded protein is CASSPGTARNQPQHF.

V usage is TRBV29-1 and J usage is TRBJ2-2; maybe TRBD2 (6 bases). The germline V and J ends were trimmed by 3 bases and 3 bases, with 8 bases remaining between them. The CDR3 is made up of 13 amino acids. Germline loops: CDR1 SQVTM, CDR2 ANQGSEA. CDR3 region: CSVDSGDTGELFF. For the CDR3, the DNA is TGCAGCGTTGATTCGGGGGACACCGGGGAGCTGTTTTTT.